The T cell receptor (beta chain) under discussion was sequenced for a study of cytomegalovirus exposure and HLA in healthy donors. General observations from the study: The authors reported that TCR beta sequences could predict HLA-A and HLA-B alleles. These predictions were accurate for most subjects in the first cohort. In an earlier analysis, most TCR beta V segments were productive about 87% or about 30% of the time.

This clone is a singleton in its sample. The antigen remains unidentified. Other nucleotide sequences from this sample produce the same CDR3. The CDR3 extends over 15 amino acids. V shed 4 bases, J shed 4 bases, and the junction held 3 bases outside the gene matches. In germline, CDR1 is SNHLY, CDR2 FYNNEI. The PCR ran on 60 Vbeta and 13 Jbeta primers. The method was immunoSEQ multiplex PCR; TCRdb's version includes in-frame clones alone and lacks a portion of them. The top ten clones hold about 14% of a sample with about 95,000 clones, 70% of them seen once. The sequencing sample was made of PBMCs. The V call is TRBV2, the J call TRBJ2-1; 11 bases are shared with TRBD2. This sequence originates from a woman between 45 and 60 years old in good health and CMV-seropositive. The CDR3 sequence is CASSATSGRYNEQFF. The CDR3 DNA follows: TGTGCCAGCAGTGCCACTAGCGGGAGATACAATGAGCAGTTCTTC.